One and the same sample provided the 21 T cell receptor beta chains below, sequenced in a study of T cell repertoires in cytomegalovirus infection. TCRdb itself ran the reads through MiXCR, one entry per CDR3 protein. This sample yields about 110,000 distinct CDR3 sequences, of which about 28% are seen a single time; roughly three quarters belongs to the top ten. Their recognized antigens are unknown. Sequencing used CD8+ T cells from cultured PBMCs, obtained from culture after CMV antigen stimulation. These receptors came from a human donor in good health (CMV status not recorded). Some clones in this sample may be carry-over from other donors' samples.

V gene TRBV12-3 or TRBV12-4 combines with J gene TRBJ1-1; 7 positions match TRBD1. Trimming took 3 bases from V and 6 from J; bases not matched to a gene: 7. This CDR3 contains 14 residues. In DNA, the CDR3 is TGTGCCAGCAGTTTCAACAGGGGCGGCGCTGAAGCTTTCTTT. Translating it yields CASSFNRGGAEAFF.

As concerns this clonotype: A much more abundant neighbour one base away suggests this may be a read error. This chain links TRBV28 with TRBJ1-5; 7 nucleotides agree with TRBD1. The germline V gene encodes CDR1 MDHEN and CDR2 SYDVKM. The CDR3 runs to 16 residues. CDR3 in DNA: TGTGCCAGCAGTCTAATTCACAGGGGATACAATCAGCACCAGCATTTT. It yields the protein CASSLIHRGYNQHQHF.

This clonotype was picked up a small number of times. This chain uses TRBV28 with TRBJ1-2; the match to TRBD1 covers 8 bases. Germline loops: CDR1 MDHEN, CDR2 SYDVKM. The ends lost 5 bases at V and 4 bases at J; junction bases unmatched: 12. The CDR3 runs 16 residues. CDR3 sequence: CASSDPGTGQIYGYTF. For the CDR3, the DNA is TGTGCCAGCAGTGATCCAGGGACAGGCCAGATCTATGGCTACACCTTC.

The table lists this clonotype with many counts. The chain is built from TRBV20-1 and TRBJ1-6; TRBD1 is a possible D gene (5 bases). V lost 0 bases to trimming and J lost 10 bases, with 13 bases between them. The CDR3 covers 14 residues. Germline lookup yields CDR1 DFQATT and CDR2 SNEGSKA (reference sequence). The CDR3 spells CSARDLDTWSPLHF. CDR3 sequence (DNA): TGCAGTGCTAGAGATCTGGACACTTGGTCACCCCTCCACTTT.

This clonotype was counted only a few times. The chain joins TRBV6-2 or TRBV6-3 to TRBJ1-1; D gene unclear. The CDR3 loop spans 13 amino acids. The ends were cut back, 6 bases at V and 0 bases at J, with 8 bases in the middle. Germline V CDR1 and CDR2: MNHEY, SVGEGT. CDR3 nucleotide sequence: TGTGCCAGCAGACGGGCACTGAACACTGAAGCTTTCTTT. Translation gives CASRRALNTEAFF.

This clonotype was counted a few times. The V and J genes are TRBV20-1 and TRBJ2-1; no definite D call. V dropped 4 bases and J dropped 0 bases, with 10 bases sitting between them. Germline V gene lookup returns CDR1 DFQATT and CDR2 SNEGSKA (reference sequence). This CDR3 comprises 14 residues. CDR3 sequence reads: CSATKGNSYNEQFF. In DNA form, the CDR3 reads TGCAGTGCTACTAAGGGAAACTCCTACAATGAGCAGTTCTTC.

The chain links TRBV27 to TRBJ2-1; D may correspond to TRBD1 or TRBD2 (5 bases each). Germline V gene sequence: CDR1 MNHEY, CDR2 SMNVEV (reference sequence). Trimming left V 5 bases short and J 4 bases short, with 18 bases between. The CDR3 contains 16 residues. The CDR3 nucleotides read TGTGCCAGCAGTGTCCTCAGTAGTTGGGGGTACAATGAGCAGTTCTTC. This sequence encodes CASSVLSSWGYNEQFF.

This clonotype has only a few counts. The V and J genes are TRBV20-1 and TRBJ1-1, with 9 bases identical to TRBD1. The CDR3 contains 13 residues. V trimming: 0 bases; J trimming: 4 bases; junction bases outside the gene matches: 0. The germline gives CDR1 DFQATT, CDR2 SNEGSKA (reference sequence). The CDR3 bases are TGCAGTGCTAGAGAGACAGGGGGCACTGAAGCTTTCTTT. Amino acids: CSARETGGTEAFF.

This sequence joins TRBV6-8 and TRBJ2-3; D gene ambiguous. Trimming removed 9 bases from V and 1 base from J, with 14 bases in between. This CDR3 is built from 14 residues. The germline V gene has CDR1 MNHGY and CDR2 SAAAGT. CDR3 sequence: CASRAVGGTDTQYF. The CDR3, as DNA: TGTGCCAGTAGAGCAGTTGGGGGCACAGATACGCAGTATTTT.

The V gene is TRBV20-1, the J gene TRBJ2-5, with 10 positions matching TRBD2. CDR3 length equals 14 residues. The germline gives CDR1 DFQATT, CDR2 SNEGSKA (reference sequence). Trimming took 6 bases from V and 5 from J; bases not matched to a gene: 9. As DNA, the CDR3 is TGCAGTGCAGTAGCGGGGGGTACTCGGGAGACCCAGTACTTC. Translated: CSAVAGGTRETQYF.

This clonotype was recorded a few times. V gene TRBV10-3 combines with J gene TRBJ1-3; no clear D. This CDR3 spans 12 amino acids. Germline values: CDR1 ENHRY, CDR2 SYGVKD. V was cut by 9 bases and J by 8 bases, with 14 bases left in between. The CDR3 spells CAMMVPGDTIYF. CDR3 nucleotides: TGTGCCATGATGGTTCCCGGGGACACCATATATTTT.

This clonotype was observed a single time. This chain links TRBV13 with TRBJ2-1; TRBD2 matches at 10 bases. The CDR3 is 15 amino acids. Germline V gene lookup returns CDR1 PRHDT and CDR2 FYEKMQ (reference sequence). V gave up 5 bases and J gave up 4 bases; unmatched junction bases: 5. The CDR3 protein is CASSHTSGAYNEQFF. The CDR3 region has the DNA TGTGCCAGCAGCCATACTAGCGGGGCTTACAATGAGCAGTTCTTC.

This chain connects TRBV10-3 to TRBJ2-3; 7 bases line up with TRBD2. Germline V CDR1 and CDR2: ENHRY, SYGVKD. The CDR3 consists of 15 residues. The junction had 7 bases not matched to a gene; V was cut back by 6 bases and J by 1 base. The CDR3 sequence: CAISFGLDGTDTQYF. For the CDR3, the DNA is TGTGCCATCAGCTTCGGACTAGACGGCACAGATACGCAGTATTTT.

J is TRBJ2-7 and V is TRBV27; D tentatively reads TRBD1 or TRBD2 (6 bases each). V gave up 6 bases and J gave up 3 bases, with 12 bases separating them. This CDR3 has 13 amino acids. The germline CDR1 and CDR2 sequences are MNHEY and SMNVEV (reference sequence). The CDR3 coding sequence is TGTGCCAGCAGGGGGGGCACCATCTACGAGCAGTACTTC. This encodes CASRGGTIYEQYF.

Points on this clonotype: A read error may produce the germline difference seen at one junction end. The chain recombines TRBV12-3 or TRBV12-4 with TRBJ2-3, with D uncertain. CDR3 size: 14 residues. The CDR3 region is CASSLVSNTDAQYF. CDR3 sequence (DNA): TGTGCCAGCAGTTTAGTCAGCAACACAGATGCGCAGTATTTT.

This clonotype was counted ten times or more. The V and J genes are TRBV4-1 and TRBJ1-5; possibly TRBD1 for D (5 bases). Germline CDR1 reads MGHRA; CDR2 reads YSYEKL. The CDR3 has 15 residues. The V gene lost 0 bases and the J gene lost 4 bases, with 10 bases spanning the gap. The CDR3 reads CASSQDGAGNQPQHF. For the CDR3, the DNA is TGCGCCAGCAGCCAAGATGGGGCGGGAAATCAGCCCCAGCATTTT.

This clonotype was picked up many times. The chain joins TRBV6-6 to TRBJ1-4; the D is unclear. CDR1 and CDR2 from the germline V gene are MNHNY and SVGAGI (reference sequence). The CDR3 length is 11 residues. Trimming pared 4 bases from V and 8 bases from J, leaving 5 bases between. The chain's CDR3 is CASSFSEKLFF. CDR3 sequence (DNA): TGTGCCAGCAGTTTTTCGGAAAAACTGTTTTTT.

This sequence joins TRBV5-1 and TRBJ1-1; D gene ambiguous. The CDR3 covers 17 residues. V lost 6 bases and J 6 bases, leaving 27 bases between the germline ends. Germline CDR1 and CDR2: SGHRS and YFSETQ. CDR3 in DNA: TGCGCCAGCACCGGGTTGAGCCCGAAGACCGTGGTCCCTGAAGCTTTCTTT. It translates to CASTGLSPKTVVPEAFF.

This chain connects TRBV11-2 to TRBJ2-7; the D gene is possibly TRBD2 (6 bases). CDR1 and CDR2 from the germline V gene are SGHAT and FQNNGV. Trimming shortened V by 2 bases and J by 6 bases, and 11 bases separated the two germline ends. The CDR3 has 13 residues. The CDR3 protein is CASSLFGGGEQYF. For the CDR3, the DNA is TGTGCCAGCAGCTTATTCGGGGGAGGCGAGCAGTACTTC.

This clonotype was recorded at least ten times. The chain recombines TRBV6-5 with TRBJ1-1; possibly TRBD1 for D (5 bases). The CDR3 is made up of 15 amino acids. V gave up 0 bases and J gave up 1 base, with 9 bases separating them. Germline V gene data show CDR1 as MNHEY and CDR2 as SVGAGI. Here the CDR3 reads CASSYSGGENTEAFF. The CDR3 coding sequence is TGTGCCAGCAGTTACTCGGGAGGGGAGAACACTGAAGCTTTCTTT.

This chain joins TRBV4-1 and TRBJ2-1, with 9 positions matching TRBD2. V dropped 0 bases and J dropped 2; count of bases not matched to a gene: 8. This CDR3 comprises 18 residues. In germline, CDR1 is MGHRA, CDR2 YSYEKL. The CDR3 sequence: CASSQDDVAGGPYNEQFF. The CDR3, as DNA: TGCGCCAGCAGCCAAGATGATGTGGCGGGGGGGCCCTACAATGAGCAGTTCTTC.